Sequencing of this TCR beta chain was carried out in a study of cytomegalovirus exposure and HLA in healthy donors. In germline, CDR1 is LNHDA, CDR2 SQIVND (reference sequence). The CDR3 has 15 residues. Trimming at V came to 5 bases and at J to 4 bases, leaving 10 bases not matched to a gene. Researchers ran the PCR with 60 Vbeta and 13 Jbeta primers. This table comes from immunoSEQ multiplex PCR, and its TCRdb copy is limited to in-frame clones, with some not included. The table shows under 150,000 clones, with roughly four fifths occurring only once. This sequence originates from a woman aged 50 to 65 in good health and CMV-seronegative. The rearrangement joins TRBV19 to TRBJ2-5; 7 bases fit TRBD2. The material sequenced was PBMCs. Written as DNA, the CDR3 is TGTGCCAGTAGTGGCCCCGGGGGGAGGGCAGAGACCCAGTACTTC. The encoded protein is CASSGPGGRAETQYF.